This T cell receptor (beta chain) was captured in a study of shared clonotypes between healthy human individuals. In regard to this clone: Its antigen is currently unknown.

The study's findings and limits: Clonotype sharing levels among donors were expected to vary with sequencing depth.

J was trimmed by 3 bases and V by 3 bases; bases with no gene match: 4. The CDR3 has 16 amino acids. From germline, CDR1 is SGDLS and CDR2 YYNGEE. Deep was the level used in running the assay. Roughly 300 ng DNA, 25,000 to 35,000 T cell genomes, went into unsorted PBMC replicate PCRs. This table comes from immunoSEQ multiplex PCR, and its TCRdb copy is limited to in-frame clones, with some not included. The repertoire holds roughly 500,000 clones, approximately 82% seen once, with 9.5% to 15% in the top ten. The specimen sequenced was PBMCs. The chain links TRBV9 to TRBJ2-2; 11 positions agree with TRBD1. This TCR came from a woman in her thirties or forties in good health. Some clones in this sample may be carry-over from other donors' samples. The CDR3 is CASSAGTGGDTGELFF. CDR3 in DNA: TGTGCCAGCAGCGCCGGGACAGGGGGTGACACCGGGGAGCTGTTTTTT.